A single sample gave rise to the 22 T cell receptor beta chains below, sequenced in a study of follicular helper T cells after annual influenza vaccination. Profiled with immunoSEQ multiplex PCR; TCRdb holds only in-frame clones, not every one. Here the sample spans 7,500 to 9,500 clones, 83% being singletons. Time point reported: 2013-2014 season, 7 days after vaccination. Sequences were derived from CXCR5+ CD38- circulating T follicular helper cells from blood, sampled 7 days after influenza vaccination. Subset in this sample: circulating Tfh, non-naive CD4+CXCR5+PD-1+ (ICOS+CD38+ or ICOS-CD38-). These receptor sequences come from an adult who received the influenza vaccine.

This clone was seen more than once but under ten times. V and J are TRBV19 and TRBJ2-7; no clear D. Looked up from germline, CDR1 is LNHDA and CDR2 is SQIVND (reference sequence). CDR3 size: 14 residues. The V and J ends lost 4 bases and 5 bases respectively, with 15 bases between them. The CDR3: CASSTGRFFDEQYF. CDR3 coding DNA: TGTGCCAGTAGTACCGGAAGGTTCTTTGACGAGCAGTACTTC.

This chain joins TRBV9 and TRBJ2-7, with 8 bases lining up with TRBD1. Germline-derived CDR1 and CDR2 are SGDLS and YYNGEE. With V trimmed by 4 bases and J by 3 bases, 6 bases remained unmatched. CDR3 length equals 14 residues. CDR3 residues: CASSPTGGVYEQYF. CDR3 bases: TGTGCCAGCAGCCCCACAGGGGGAGTCTACGAGCAGTACTTC.

V gene TRBV5-8 combines with J gene TRBJ1-5, with 8 bases identical to TRBD1. Germline V gene sequence: CDR1 SGHTS, CDR2 YDEGEE. V trimming: 4 bases; J trimming: 9 bases; junction bases outside the gene matches: 9. This CDR3 is 14 amino acids long. The chain's CDR3 is CASSPGTGAGPQHF. The DNA for the CDR3 is TGTGCCAGCAGCCCAGGGACAGGTGCCGGGCCCCAGCATTTT.

In this sample, this clone turned up a few times. A junction boundary mismatches the germline segment, possibly from a read error. The J gene is TRBJ2-7, the V gene TRBV14; D remains ambiguous. The CDR3 extends over 11 amino acids. Germline V gene sequence: CDR1 SGHDN, CDR2 FVKESK. As DNA, the CDR3 is TGTGCCAGCAGCCAAGTCACAGAACTTGAATTC. Translated, it gives CASSQVTELEF.

The chain carries TRBV11-3 and TRBJ2-5; the D gene is possibly TRBD2 (5 bases). The germline V gene encodes CDR1 SGHNT and CDR2 YENEEA. Trimming took off 4 bases at V and 9 bases at J, with 18 bases between the two ends. The length of the CDR3 is 14 residues. The CDR3 reads CASSSGGEQAAQYF. The CDR3 coding sequence is TGTGCCAGCAGCTCCGGAGGAGAGCAAGCGGCCCAGTACTTC.

This chain connects TRBV4-3 to TRBJ2-3; D is undetermined. In germline, CDR1 is LGHNA, CDR2 YSLEER. The CDR3 covers 15 residues. V was shortened by 4 bases and J by 2 bases, with 13 bases between the two germline ends. The CDR3 protein is CASSPITGPTDTQYF. The DNA for the CDR3 is TGCGCCAGCAGCCCGATAACGGGCCCCACAGATACGCAGTATTTT.

This chain links TRBV5-8 with TRBJ2-7; 7 positions agree with TRBD2. CDR1 is SGHTS, CDR2 YDEGEE, per germline. The length of the CDR3 is 12 residues. J lost 5 bases, V lost 4 bases, and 3 bases had no gene match. Here the CDR3 DNA reads TGTGCCAGCAGCCCGCGGGGGAACGAGCAGTACTTC. It codes for CASSPRGNEQYF. Based on the CDR3 plus reference TRBV5-8 and TRBJ2-7, the full variable domain is EAGVTQSPTHLIKTRGQQATLRCSPISGHTSVYWYQQALGLGLQFLLWYDEGEERNRGNFPPRFSGRQFPNYSSELNVNALELEDSALYLCASSPRGNEQYFGPGTRLTVT.

This clone was seen a few times. This rearrangement joins TRBV9 to TRBJ1-1; a weak D match, TRBD1 (5 bases). CDR3 size: 15 residues. Between the trimmed V and J ends, which lost 3 bases and 1 base, there was a span of 13 bases. CDR1 and CDR2 from the germline V gene are SGDLS and YYNGEE. CDR3 sequence (DNA): TGTGCCAGCAGCGCCCGGGAGGGGACGAACACTGAAGCTTTCTTT. Translating gives CASSAREGTNTEAFF. The full variable domain, in which reference TRBV9 and TRBJ1-1 provide the parts outside the CDR3, is DSGVTQTPKHLITATGQRVTLRCSPRSGDLSVYWYQQSLDQGLQFLIQYYNGEERAKGNILERFSAQQFPDLHSELNLSSLELGDSALYFCASSAREGTNTEAFFGQGTRLTVV.

This clone came up a few times. The chain recombines TRBV5-4 with TRBJ2-7; 11 nucleotides line up with TRBD2. This CDR3 contains 15 residues. The V gene's germline CDR1 is SGHNT and CDR2 YYREEE (reference sequence). V dropped 1 base and J dropped 0; count of bases not matched to a gene: 0. The CDR3 bases are TGTGCCAGCAGCTTGACTAGCGGGAGCTCCTACGAGCAGTACTTC. Translating gives CASSLTSGSSYEQYF.

The chain is built from TRBV5-1 and TRBJ1-3; D possibly corresponds to TRBD1 (5 bases). Per germline, CDR1 SGHRS and CDR2 YFSETQ. The CDR3 is made up of 20 amino acids. Trimming removed 3 bases at V and 0 bases at J, with 25 bases between. CDR3 DNA sequence: TGCGCCAGCAGCTCGACGATTTCTTTGGGGGGGAAAAGCTCTGGAAACACCATATATTTT. Amino acid sequence: CASSSTISLGGKSSGNTIYF.

This clone was seen just once. The chain recombines TRBV9 with TRBJ2-2; TRBD1 agrees at 7 bases. The CDR3 is 15 residues long. V shed 5 bases and J 2 bases; nucleotides not matched to a gene: 6. Germline CDR1 reads SGDLS; CDR2 reads YYNGEE. Here the CDR3 DNA reads TGTGCCAGCAGTACGACAGGGCAAAACACCGGGGAGCTGTTTTTT. This gives the protein CASSTTGQNTGELFF.

The chain carries TRBV9 and TRBJ2-3; TRBD1 or TRBD2 may be the D gene (5 bases each). The germline gives CDR1 SGDLS, CDR2 YYNGEE. The CDR3 loop spans 17 amino acids. V lost 0 bases to trimming and J lost 3 bases, with 17 bases between them. The CDR3 is CASSVASSPGRTDTQYF. In nucleotides, the CDR3 is TGTGCCAGCAGCGTAGCCTCCTCTCCGGGACGGACAGATACGCAGTATTTT.

This chain connects TRBV7-8 to TRBJ2-2; D remains unclear. CDR1 is SGHVS and CDR2 is FQNEAQ in the germline V gene. The length of the CDR3 is 15 residues. V was trimmed by 0 bases and J by 2 bases, leaving 7 bases between them. The CDR3 DNA is TGTGCCAGCAGCTTAGCAAGGTACAACACCGGGGAGCTGTTTTTT. It translates to CASSLARYNTGELFF.

This clone was seen only once. V gene TRBV15 combines with J gene TRBJ2-7; TRBD2 aligns across 13 bases. V was pared by 8 bases and J by 5 bases, with 9 bases of the junction left unmatched. CDR3 length: 15 amino acids. Germline lookup yields CDR1 LNHNV and CDR2 YYDKDF (reference sequence). CDR3 nucleotide sequence: TGTGCCACCGCAAAGGCCGGGACTAGCGGGAACGAGCAGTACTTC. This gives the protein CATAKAGTSGNEQYF.

The chain couples TRBV5-1 to TRBJ1-1; D is perhaps TRBD1 (5 bases). CDR1 and CDR2 (germline): SGHRS, YFSETQ. With 7 bases removed from V and 3 bases from J, the gap between germline ends came to 19 bases. CDR3 length: 15 amino acids. In nucleotides, the CDR3 is TGCGCCAGCGCCGCCCAAACAGGAGGCGACACTGAAGCTTTCTTT. Its protein product is CASAAQTGGDTEAFF.

The chain carries TRBV29-1 and TRBJ2-7, with D possibly matching TRBD2 (5 bases). The germline CDR1 and CDR2 sequences are SQVTM and ANQGSEA. V shed 4 bases and J shed 5 bases, with 12 bases lying between them. The CDR3 is 12 residues long. The CDR3 loop reads CSVVEGVDEQYF. The CDR3 bases are TGCAGCGTTGTCGAGGGAGTCGACGAGCAGTACTTC.

A single count supports this clone. This chain links TRBV7-2 with TRBJ2-2, with D perhaps matching TRBD2 (5 bases). V was trimmed by 5 bases and J by 7 bases, leaving 11 bases between them. The V gene's germline CDR1 is SGHTA and CDR2 FQGNSA. CDR3 length: 13 amino acids. CDR3 loop: CASSPDYNGELFF. CDR3 nucleotide sequence: TGTGCCAGCAGCCCCGACTATAACGGGGAGCTGTTTTTT.

CDR3 nucleotides: TGTGCCAGCAGCCTGACTATTGGAGTGGGGAACTACGAGCAGTACTTC. It specifies CASSLTIGVGNYEQYF. This sequence joins TRBV5-5 and TRBJ2-7, with D possibly being TRBD2 (5 bases). V was shortened by 4 bases and J by 3 bases, with 20 bases between the two germline ends. This CDR3 spans 16 amino acids. CDR1 is SGHKS and CDR2 is YYEKEE in the germline V gene (reference sequence).

On this clone: Within the sample, other DNA sequences also encode this same CDR3. V is TRBV4-3 and J is TRBJ2-5; D tentatively reads TRBD1 or TRBD2 (5 bases each). In germline, CDR1 is LGHNA, CDR2 YSLEER. This CDR3 comprises 14 residues. Trimming took 0 bases from V and 4 from J, leaving 9 bases between them. The CDR3: CASSQDLRGETQYF. The CDR3 nucleotides are TGCGCCAGCAGCCAAGATCTGAGGGGAGAGACCCAGTACTTC.

This clone has only a few counts. This chain links TRBV5-4 with TRBJ2-7; D may correspond to TRBD1 or TRBD2 (5 bases each). V dropped 3 bases and J dropped 0 bases, with 13 bases sitting between them. In germline, CDR1 is SGHNT, CDR2 YYREEE (reference sequence). The CDR3 has 15 residues. The CDR3 is CASSWGTDSSYEQYF. In DNA, the CDR3 is TGTGCCAGCAGCTGGGGGACGGATAGCTCCTACGAGCAGTACTTC.

The gene calls are TRBV5-4 and TRBJ2-2; D ambiguous. There are 14 residues in the CDR3. The V and J ends lost 0 bases and 4 bases respectively, with 7 bases between them. In germline, CDR1 is SGHNT, CDR2 YYREEE (reference sequence). The CDR3 region is CASSLDRSTGELFF. CDR3 in DNA: TGTGCCAGCAGCTTGGACAGAAGCACCGGGGAGCTGTTTTTT.

The V gene is TRBV6-5, the J gene TRBJ1-4; D is uncertain. CDR1 is MNHEY and CDR2 is SVGAGI in the germline V gene. Deletions cut 6 bases from V and 0 bases from J, with 8 bases between. The CDR3 is made up of 14 amino acids. CDR3 residues: CASSPSATNEKLFF. Here the CDR3 DNA reads TGTGCCAGCAGCCCCAGCGCAACTAATGAAAAACTGTTTTTT.